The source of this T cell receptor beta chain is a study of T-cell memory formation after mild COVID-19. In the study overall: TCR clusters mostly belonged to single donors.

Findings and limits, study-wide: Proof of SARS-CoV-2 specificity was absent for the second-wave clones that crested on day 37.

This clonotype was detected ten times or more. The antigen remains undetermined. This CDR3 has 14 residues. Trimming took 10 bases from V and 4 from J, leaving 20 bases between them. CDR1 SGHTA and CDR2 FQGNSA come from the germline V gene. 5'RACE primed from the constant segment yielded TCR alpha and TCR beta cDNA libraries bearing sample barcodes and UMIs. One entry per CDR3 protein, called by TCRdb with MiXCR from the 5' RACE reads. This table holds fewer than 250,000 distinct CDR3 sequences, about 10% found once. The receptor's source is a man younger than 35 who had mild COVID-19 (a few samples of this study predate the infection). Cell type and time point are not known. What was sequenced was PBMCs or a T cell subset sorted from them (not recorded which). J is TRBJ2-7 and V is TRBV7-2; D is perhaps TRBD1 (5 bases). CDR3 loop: CATHQRGPHYEQYF. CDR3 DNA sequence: TGTGCCACCCACCAAAGGGGCCCGCATTACGAGCAGTACTTC.